The 21 T cell receptor beta chains below all came from one sample that was sequenced in a study of cytomegalovirus exposure and HLA in healthy donors. Researchers ran the PCR with 60 Vbeta and 13 Jbeta primers. Only in-frame clones appear in the TCRdb table, and some are missing; sequencing was by immunoSEQ multiplex PCR. The data show some 140,000 clones, 75% to 85% seen once. Material for sequencing was PBMCs. These TCRs come from a woman between 40 and 55 years old in good health and CMV-seronegative.

This clone has a handful of counts. As DNA, the CDR3 is TGTGCCAGCAGCCCAGACAGGGGGCTCTCTGGAAACACCATATATTTT. It specifies CASSPDRGLSGNTIYF. This rearrangement joins TRBV5-5 to TRBJ1-3; TRBD1 matches at 10 bases. Germline V lookup: CDR1 SGHKS, CDR2 YYEKEE (reference sequence). The V gene end was trimmed by 4 bases and the J gene end by 0 bases; junction bases not matched to a gene: 4. This CDR3 region has 16 residues.

CDR3 sequence (DNA): TGTGCCATCAGTCCCGGGACAGGGAATGAAAAACTGTTTTTT. This translates into CAISPGTGNEKLFF. The genes are TRBV10-3 and TRBJ1-4, with TRBD1 matching over 9 bases. The V and J ends lost 5 bases and 5 bases, in that order; junction bases with no gene match: 3. CDR1 is ENHRY, CDR2 SYGVKD, per germline. CDR3 size: 14 residues.

V usage is TRBV2 and J usage is TRBJ1-2; the D gene is possibly TRBD1 (6 bases). The CDR3 extends over 14 amino acids. V shed 0 bases and J shed 8 bases, with 13 bases lying between them. CDR1 and CDR2 from the germline V gene are SNHLY and FYNNEI. The chain's CDR3 is CASSEANRVNGYTF. The CDR3 DNA reads TGTGCCAGCAGTGAAGCGAACAGGGTTAACGGCTACACCTTC.

The rearrangement joins TRBV6-5 to TRBJ1-6; 7 bases align to TRBD1. The CDR3 spans 15 residues. V shed 6 bases and J 3 bases; nucleotides not matched to a gene: 5. In germline, CDR1 is MNHEY, CDR2 SVGAGI. The CDR3: CASSLDRDYNSPLHF. The CDR3 DNA reads TGTGCCAGCAGCCTTGACAGGGACTATAATTCACCCCTCCACTTT.

The V call is TRBV4-1, the J call TRBJ1-5; D perhaps matches TRBD1 (6 bases). The CDR3 runs to 14 residues. Germline values: CDR1 MGHRA, CDR2 YSYEKL. V lost 3 bases and J 3 bases, leaving 9 bases between the germline ends. Here the CDR3 DNA reads TGCGCCAGCAGCCATGGACAGTACAATCAGCCCCAGCATTTT. Translated: CASSHGQYNQPQHF.

The V gene is TRBV5-1, the J gene TRBJ1-5; D is unresolved. V lost 0 bases and J 3 bases, leaving 10 bases between the germline ends. The CDR3 consists of 15 residues. Germline lookup yields CDR1 SGHRS and CDR2 YFSETQ. The CDR3 protein is CASSLAPGNNQPQHF. For the CDR3, the DNA is TGCGCCAGCAGCTTGGCCCCGGGAAACAATCAGCCCCAGCATTTT.

The chain carries TRBV15 and TRBJ2-6; D possibly corresponds to TRBD1 (6 bases). This CDR3 is built from 16 residues. Germline V CDR1 and CDR2: LNHNV, YYDKDF (reference sequence). Between the trimmed V and J ends, which lost 2 bases and 2 bases, there was a span of 10 bases. CDR3 coding DNA: TGTGCCACCAGCAGATTTACAGGGCCTGGGGCCAACGTCCTGACTTTC. Translating gives CATSRFTGPGANVLTF.

The chain has TRBV6-4 and TRBJ2-3; TRBD2 aligns across 9 bases. Germline CDR1 reads MRHNA; CDR2 reads SNTAGT. V shed 3 bases, J shed 5 bases, and the junction held 9 bases outside the gene matches. CDR3 length equals 16 residues. In DNA form, the CDR3 reads TGTGCCAGCAGTGAGGATGGCGGGGGGGCCTTAGATACGCAGTATTTT. Translation gives CASSEDGGGALDTQYF.

The chain employs TRBV4-2 and TRBJ2-7; 11 bases are shared with TRBD2. CDR1 LGHNA and CDR2 YNFKEQ come from the germline V gene. The CDR3 length is 20 residues. The trim removed 1 base at V and 0 bases at J, leaving 14 bases unmatched. The CDR3 sequence: CASSQAMRPGLAVFSYEQYF. The CDR3 nucleotides read TGTGCCAGCAGCCAAGCTATGCGCCCGGGACTAGCGGTCTTCTCCTACGAGCAGTACTTC.

The chain uses TRBV5-1 and TRBJ2-3; 9 bases agree with TRBD2. This CDR3 region has 17 residues. Germline-derived CDR1 and CDR2 are SGHRS and YFSETQ. With 6 bases clipped from V and 15 bases from J, the junction kept 26 bases outside the gene matches. CDR3 sequence: CASTSQTASGALAAEYF. The CDR3 bases are TGCGCCAGCACTTCCCAGACGGCTAGCGGGGCCTTGGCAGCAGAATATTTT. Combining the CDR3 with reference TRBV5-1 and TRBJ2-3 gives the whole variable domain KAGVTQTPRYLIKTRGQQVTLSCSPISGHRSVSWYQQTPGQGLQFLFEYFSETQRNKGNFPGRFSGRQFSNSRSEMNVSTLELGDSALYLCASTSQTASGALAAEYFGPGTRLTVL.

The genes are TRBV7-3 and TRBJ2-1; 7 nucleotides align to TRBD1. This CDR3 region has 16 residues. The J segment lost 7 bases and the V segment lost 5 bases, leaving 14 bases of the junction unmatched. The germline gives CDR1 SGHTA, CDR2 FQGTGA. The CDR3 DNA reads as TGTGCCAGCAGCGGTACTCACCGGGACAGCCCGAATGAGCAGTTCTTC. Protein sequence: CASSGTHRDSPNEQFF.

The V gene is TRBV13, the J gene TRBJ2-3; 8 nucleotides agree with TRBD1. The CDR3 runs 18 residues. J was trimmed by 1 base and V by 6 bases; bases with no gene match: 15. CDR1 and CDR2 (germline): PRHDT, FYEKMQ (reference sequence). CDR3: CASSITGPRQGRTDTQYF. The DNA of the CDR3 is TGTGCCAGCAGTATTACTGGGCCGAGACAGGGGCGCACAGATACGCAGTATTTT.

CDR3 sequence (DNA): TGCGCCAGCAGCTTGGTGGCAGGGGAGAATCAGCCCCAGCATTTT. Translated, it gives CASSLVAGENQPQHF. This chain connects TRBV5-1 to TRBJ1-5; tentatively, D is TRBD1 (6 bases). The germline V and J ends were trimmed by 0 bases and 4 bases, with 11 bases remaining between them. CDR1 is SGHRS and CDR2 is YFSETQ in the germline V gene. The CDR3 has 15 residues.

V usage is TRBV25-1 and J usage is TRBJ2-5; 8 nucleotides align to TRBD1. The junction had 7 bases not matched to a gene; V was cut back by 5 bases and J by 5 bases. CDR3 size: 14 residues. Germline-derived CDR1 and CDR2 are MGHDK and SYGVNS. DNA of the CDR3: TGTGCCAGCAGTATGCCAGGGGGCATGGAGACCCAGTACTTC. Translated, it gives CASSMPGGMETQYF.

The chain couples TRBV11-2 to TRBJ1-2; a weak D match, TRBD1 (6 bases). CDR1 is SGHAT and CDR2 is FQNNGV in the germline V gene. The CDR3 runs to 15 residues. V gave up 4 bases and J gave up 6 bases, with 18 bases separating them. The DNA of the CDR3 is TGTGCCAGCAGCTCAATATGGACAGAAAATGATGGCTACACCTTC. Amino acids: CASSSIWTENDGYTF. The variable domain in full, completed from reference TRBV11-2 and TRBJ1-2, reads EAGVAQSPRYKIIEKRQSVAFWCNPISGHATLYWYQQILGQGPKLLIQFQNNGVVDDSQLPKDRFSAERLKGVDSTLKIQPAKLEDSAVYLCASSSIWTENDGYTFGSGTRLTVV.

This chain joins TRBV28 and TRBJ1-5; D may be TRBD1 (6 bases). CDR1 is MDHEN, CDR2 SYDVKM, per germline. The CDR3 contains 12 residues. V was shortened by 5 bases and J by 9 bases, with 11 bases between the two germline ends. The CDR3 DNA reads TGTGCCAGCAGTGGGGGGGGCGCGCCCCAGCATTTT. Its translation is CASSGGGAPQHF.

V and J are TRBV5-1 and TRBJ2-5, with 8 bases matching TRBD2. The CDR3 runs 16 residues. Trimming cost V 3 bases and J 3 bases; bases outside gene matches: 10. Germline V gene lookup returns CDR1 SGHRS and CDR2 YFSETQ. The CDR3 DNA reads TGCGCCAGCAGCTCAACCCCACTAGCGGACAAAGAGACCCAGTACTTC. It is translated as CASSSTPLADKETQYF.

The chain uses TRBV19 and TRBJ2-1; 7 bases fit TRBD2. The V gene's germline CDR1 is LNHDA and CDR2 SQIVND (reference sequence). V gave up 3 bases and J gave up 9 bases; unmatched junction bases: 14. This CDR3 contains 16 residues. The CDR3, as DNA: TGTGCCAGTAGTATTTGGCTAGCGGATTATGGGGGTGAGCAGTTCTTC. It codes for CASSIWLADYGGEQFF.

The chain has TRBV7-8 and TRBJ1-3; no firm D call. CDR1 and CDR2 (germline): SGHVS, FQNEAQ. The V end was cut by 4 bases, the J end by 7 bases, with 5 bases between. The CDR3 spans 11 residues. The CDR3 loop reads CASSSRNTIYF. CDR3 DNA: TGTGCCAGCAGCTCCCGGAACACCATATATTTT.

This rearrangement joins TRBV27 to TRBJ1-1, with TRBD1 matching 7 bases. This CDR3 has 14 amino acids. Germline values: CDR1 MNHEY, CDR2 SMNVEV (reference sequence). With 6 bases clipped from V and 0 bases from J, the junction kept 4 bases outside the gene matches. CDR3 nucleotide sequence: TGTGCCAGCAGCTTAGGACAGGTGAACACTGAAGCTTTCTTT. Encoded protein: CASSLGQVNTEAFF.

In its sample, this clone was seen a few times. The rearrangement links TRBV4-3 to TRBJ1-1; tentatively, D is TRBD1 (5 bases). The V end was cut by 1 base, the J end by 6 bases, with 9 bases between. The CDR3 sequence is 13 residues long. Germline V gene sequence: CDR1 LGHNA, CDR2 YSLEER. For the CDR3, the DNA is TGCGCCAGCAGCCAAGGCAGGGCTGCTGAAGCTTTCTTT. Translating gives CASSQGRAAEAFF.